The 31 T cell receptor beta chains listed next were all sequenced from one sample in a study of blood T cell repertoires in COVID-19 (dated by TCRdb to 2020 to 2021). The method was the immunoSEQ multiplex PCR assay. Here the immuneACCESS table is served through TCRdb, limited to in-frame sequences with V and J called. Missing clones are a known gap in these copies; in checked studies unresolved V genes cover under half, and the rest lacks a known reason. The sample table contains roughly 160,000 clones; only one count was recorded for 70% to 90% of them. In total, the top ten clones hold less than 6.5% of the sample. The sequenced material came from peripheral blood. These receptors all come from a woman aged 45-60 years with COVID-19, enrolled during active disease.

The chain links TRBV28 to TRBJ1-5; D is uncertain. V was trimmed by 5 bases and J by 9 bases, leaving 17 bases between them. Germline V gene data show CDR1 as MDHEN and CDR2 as SYDVKM. This CDR3 contains 14 residues. The CDR3 reads CASSGESLITPQHF. As DNA, the CDR3 is TGTGCCAGCAGTGGAGAGTCCCTGATAACGCCCCAGCATTTT.

CDR3 bases: TGTGCCACCAGCAGAGATCCGGGACACGATGGCTACACCTTC. Translated: CATSRDPGHDGYTF. The chain has TRBV15 and TRBJ1-2, with D maybe TRBD1 (6 bases). V lost 0 bases and J lost 6, with 11 bases in between. This CDR3 comprises 14 residues. The germline gives CDR1 LNHNV, CDR2 YYDKDF (reference sequence).

The chain couples TRBV5-4 to TRBJ2-7; TRBD2 matches at 12 bases. Germline CDR1 and CDR2: SGHNT and YYREEE (reference sequence). With 4 bases clipped from V and 3 bases from J, the junction kept 8 bases outside the gene matches. The CDR3 has 16 residues. The CDR3 region has the DNA TGTGCCAGCAGCCCTCCGACTAGCGGGGGACTCTACGAGCAGTACTTC. This translates into CASSPPTSGGLYEQYF. The variable domain in full, completed from reference TRBV5-4 and TRBJ2-7, reads ETGVTQSPTHLIKTRGQQVTLRCSSQSGHNTVSWYQQALGQGPQFIFQYYREEENGRGNFPPRFSGLQFPNYSSELNVNALELDDSALYLCASSPPTSGGLYEQYFGPGTRLTVT.

V and J are TRBV7-3 and TRBJ2-5; 8 bases are shared with TRBD2. CDR1 and CDR2 (germline): SGHTA, FQGTGA. This CDR3 comprises 15 residues. The V segment lost 2 bases and the J segment 3 bases; nucleotides outside the gene matches: 5. CDR3 amino acids: CASSLERAGEETQYF. The CDR3 nucleotides are TGTGCCAGCAGCTTAGAGCGAGCGGGGGAAGAGACCCAGTACTTC. Full variable domain (missing parts from reference TRBV7-3 and TRBJ2-5): GAGVSQTPSNKVTEKGKYVELRCDPISGHTALYWYRQSLGQGPEFLIYFQGTGAADDSGLPNDRFFAVRPEGSVSTLKIQRTERGDSAVYLCASSLERAGEETQYFGPGTRLLVL.

The chain is built from TRBV9 and TRBJ1-3; a possible D gene is TRBD1 (6 bases). This CDR3 contains 15 residues. Germline V lookup: CDR1 SGDLS, CDR2 YYNGEE. Deletions cut 2 bases from V and 4 bases from J, with 13 bases between. In nucleotides, the CDR3 is TGTGCCAGCAGCGTTTCGGGGACATCAGGAAACACCATATATTTT. Its translation is CASSVSGTSGNTIYF. The full variable domain, in which reference TRBV9 and TRBJ1-3 provide the parts outside the CDR3, is DSGVTQTPKHLITATGQRVTLRCSPRSGDLSVYWYQQSLDQGLQFLIQYYNGEERAKGNILERFSAQQFPDLHSELNLSSLELGDSALYFCASSVSGTSGNTIYFGEGSWLTVV.

The V gene is TRBV19, the J gene TRBJ2-5; possibly TRBD2 for D (5 bases). The CDR3 is 17 residues long. From germline, CDR1 is LNHDA and CDR2 SQIVND (reference sequence). V lost 3 bases, J lost 0 bases, and 17 bases lay in between. The CDR3 DNA is TGTGCCAGTAGTATGAAGGAGGACGTGCGGTACCAAGAGACCCAGTACTTC. Residues: CASSMKEDVRYQETQYF. The variable domain in full, with the rest retrieved from reference TRBV19 and TRBJ2-5, is DGGITQSPKYLFRKEGQNVTLSCEQNLNHDAMYWYRQDPGQGLRLIYYSQIVNDFQKGDIAEGYSVSREKKESFPLTVTSAQKNPTAFYLCASSMKEDVRYQETQYFGPGTRLLVL.

This clone was seen just once. The V and J genes are TRBV30 and TRBJ1-5, with TRBD1 matching 10 bases. CDR3 length: 15 amino acids. The J segment lost 0 bases and the V segment lost 4 bases, leaving 3 bases of the junction unmatched. In germline, CDR1 is GTSNPN, CDR2 SVGIG (reference sequence). The CDR3 here is CAWKTGGYSNQPQHF. For the CDR3, the DNA is TGTGCCTGGAAGACAGGGGGCTATAGCAATCAGCCCCAGCATTTT.

This chain uses TRBV11-3 with TRBJ2-5; perhaps TRBD2 as D (7 bases). V was trimmed by 4 bases and J by 5 bases, leaving 20 bases between them. The CDR3 has 16 residues. Germline V gives CDR1 SGHNT, CDR2 YENEEA. The CDR3 nucleotides are TGTGCCAGCAGCTCCAACTACAGGGAGGGTTGGGAGACCCAGTACTTC. Amino acids: CASSSNYREGWETQYF.

The chain has TRBV2 and TRBJ1-2; maybe TRBD1 (6 bases). The CDR3 runs to 14 residues. Looked up from germline, CDR1 is SNHLY and CDR2 is FYNNEI. V was cut by 5 bases and J by 4 bases, with 14 bases left in between. The CDR3 sequence: CASSSTGRGYGYTF. The CDR3 region has the DNA TGTGCCAGCAGTAGTACAGGGAGGGGCTATGGCTACACCTTC.

The chain has TRBV11-3 and TRBJ2-7; 7 bases are a match to TRBD1. Trimming cost V 0 bases and J 2 bases; bases outside gene matches: 1. Germline assignment: CDR1 SGHNT and CDR2 YENEEA. The CDR3 is 14 amino acids. The CDR3 loop is CASSLDRGPYEQYF. In DNA, the CDR3 is TGTGCCAGCAGCTTAGATAGGGGGCCCTACGAGCAGTACTTC.

The V gene is TRBV7-3, the J gene TRBJ1-5, with 10 bases matching TRBD1. The J segment lost 1 base and the V segment lost 5 bases, leaving 14 bases of the junction unmatched. The germline CDR1 and CDR2 sequences are SGHTA and FQGTGA. The length of the CDR3 is 19 residues. CDR3: CASSPGTGALPGSNQPQHF. The CDR3, as DNA: TGTGCCAGCAGCCCCGGGACAGGGGCCCTCCCGGGGAGCAATCAGCCCCAGCATTTT.

V and J are TRBV30 and TRBJ2-2; tentative D call: TRBD1 (6 bases). V gave up 2 bases and J gave up 1 base, with 8 bases separating them. The germline V gene encodes CDR1 GTSNPN and CDR2 SVGIG (reference sequence). There are 14 residues in the CDR3. The CDR3 region is CAWSPGQNTGELFF. The CDR3 nucleotides are TGTGCCTGGAGTCCGGGACAGAACACCGGGGAGCTGTTTTTT.

The V and J genes are TRBV4-1 and TRBJ2-5; 9 nucleotides agree with TRBD1. Germline V gives CDR1 MGHRA, CDR2 YSYEKL. CDR3 size: 14 residues. Unmatched junction bases numbered 4, after V lost 4 bases and J lost 4 bases. The CDR3 sequence is CASSRQGVGETQYF. The CDR3 DNA follows: TGCGCCAGCAGCCGACAGGGGGTTGGAGAGACCCAGTACTTC.

The gene calls are TRBV10-3 and TRBJ1-3; the D gene is possibly TRBD1 (5 bases). V was pared by 4 bases and J by 0 bases, with 7 bases between. CDR3 length: 14 amino acids. The germline V gene has CDR1 ENHRY and CDR2 SYGVKD. The CDR3 bases are TGTGCCATCAGTGGACAGAGCTCTGGAAACACCATATATTTT. Translated, it gives CAISGQSSGNTIYF.

The table lists this clone with a few counts. The chain uses TRBV7-2 and TRBJ1-1; D unresolved. V lost 2 bases to trimming and J lost 3 bases, with 13 bases between them. This CDR3 has 15 amino acids. Germline V lookup: CDR1 SGHTA, CDR2 FQGNSA. The CDR3 reads CASSLLQVLYTEAFF. CDR3 nucleotide sequence: TGTGCCAGCAGCTTACTCCAGGTACTTTACACTGAAGCTTTCTTT.

The CDR3 region is CASSKALRERSYNEQFF. The CDR3 nucleotides read TGTGCCAGCAGCAAAGCTCTACGGGAGCGATCCTACAATGAGCAGTTCTTC. The gene calls are TRBV21-1 and TRBJ2-1; the table's D gene call, TRBD2, was not cross checked with the DNA. TRBV21-1 represents a pseudogene. The CDR3 totals 17 residues.

The CDR3 sequence: CASSGQGVGVQPQHF. The CDR3 bases are TGTGCCAGCTCCGGACAGGGCGTTGGAGTTCAGCCCCAGCATTTT. This chain joins TRBV6-5 and TRBJ1-5; 8 positions match TRBD1. J gave up 6 bases and V 8 bases, and 12 bases lay outside the gene matches. Germline assignment: CDR1 MNHEY and CDR2 SVGAGI. This CDR3 spans 15 amino acids.

The chain couples TRBV7-2 to TRBJ1-2; tentatively, D is TRBD1 (5 bases). Germline CDR1 SGHTA, CDR2 FQGNSA. V was cut by 6 bases and J by 8 bases, with 13 bases left in between. CDR3 size: 12 residues. CDR3 protein: CASSSARTGYTF. CDR3 in DNA: TGTGCCAGCAGTTCGGCCCGGACAGGCTACACCTTC.

The CDR3 DNA reads as TGTGCCAGCAGACCCGACAGGGTAGATTATGGCTACACCTTC. Translating gives CASRPDRVDYGYTF. The rearrangement joins TRBV6-5 to TRBJ1-2; 7 positions agree with TRBD1. The CDR3 covers 14 residues. V trimming: 6 bases; J trimming: 5 bases; junction bases outside the gene matches: 9. Germline V lookup: CDR1 MNHEY, CDR2 SVGAGI.

The chain couples TRBV30 to TRBJ1-1; D is unclear. CDR1 GTSNPN and CDR2 SVGIG come from the germline V gene (reference sequence). The CDR3 has 15 amino acids. The V and J ends lost 2 bases and 1 base respectively, with 14 bases between them. CDR3 amino acids: CAWSYTGTGNTEAFF. CDR3 bases: TGTGCCTGGAGTTATACCGGTACGGGGAACACTGAAGCTTTCTTT.

This clone was seen more than once but under ten times. This chain uses TRBV28 with TRBJ1-5; D ambiguous. Deletions cut 3 bases from V and 1 base from J, with 7 bases between. There are 14 residues in the CDR3. Germline lookup yields CDR1 MDHEN and CDR2 SYDVKM. The CDR3 DNA reads as TGTGCCAGCAGTTTCTCTCTGAGCAATCAGCCCCAGCATTTT. Protein: CASSFSLSNQPQHF.

V usage is TRBV3-1 (or the pseudogene TRBV3-2) and J usage is TRBJ1-4; D perhaps matches TRBD1 (5 bases). The CDR3 is 14 residues long. Trimming left V 5 bases short and J 5 bases short, with 12 bases between. Per germline, CDR1 LGHDT and CDR2 YNNKEL (reference sequence). The chain's CDR3 is CASSLMGGNEKLFF. As DNA, the CDR3 is TGTGCCAGCAGCTTGATGGGGGGGAATGAAAAACTGTTTTTT.

The chain combines TRBV7-9 with TRBJ1-2, with 7 bases that match TRBD1. Germline CDR1 SEHNR, CDR2 FQNEAQ (reference sequence). CDR3 length equals 15 residues. The ends lost 5 bases at V and 0 bases at J; junction bases unmatched: 6. The CDR3 is CASSPRDSPNYGYTF. For the CDR3, the DNA is TGTGCCAGCAGCCCAAGGGACAGTCCTAACTATGGCTACACCTTC.

This clone was seen once. This rearrangement joins TRBV18 to TRBJ2-7, with D tentatively TRBD1 (6 bases). Looked up from germline, CDR1 is KGHSH and CDR2 is LQKENI. The CDR3 has 14 residues. The V gene lost 3 bases and the J gene lost 0 bases, with 9 bases spanning the gap. Here the CDR3 DNA reads TGTGCCAGCTCACCGAGGGACATCTCCTACGAGCAGTACTTC. Translated, it gives CASSPRDISYEQYF.

This clone came up many times. This rearrangement joins TRBV11-3 to TRBJ2-3; the match to TRBD2 covers 13 bases. Germline V gene sequence: CDR1 SGHNT, CDR2 YENEEA. This CDR3 has 17 residues. With V trimmed by 5 bases and J by 1 base, 6 bases remained unmatched. The CDR3 nucleotides read TGTGCCAGCAGCCCACGGACTAGCGGGGGCGGCACAGATACGCAGTATTTT. It specifies CASSPRTSGGGTDTQYF.

This chain uses TRBV5-1 with TRBJ2-7, with 8 nucleotides matching TRBD1. With V trimmed by 9 bases and J by 3 bases, 5 bases remained unmatched. This CDR3 contains 12 residues. Germline assignment: CDR1 SGHRS and CDR2 YFSETQ. The CDR3 reads CANHTGGYEQYF. The CDR3 region has the DNA TGCGCCAACCATACAGGGGGCTACGAGCAGTACTTC.

The genes are TRBV13 and TRBJ1-1; D not resolved. V lost 5 bases to trimming and J lost 11 bases, with 12 bases between them. The CDR3 is 11 amino acids. Per the germline V gene, CDR1 is PRHDT and CDR2 is FYEKMQ (reference sequence). The CDR3 loop is CASSPLKEAFF. CDR3 sequence (DNA): TGTGCCAGCAGCCCCCTTAAGGAGGCTTTCTTT.

J is TRBJ1-6 and V is TRBV6-5; D is perhaps TRBD1 (6 bases). V gave up 6 bases and J gave up 2 bases, with 8 bases separating them. Germline V gene lookup returns CDR1 MNHEY and CDR2 SVGAGI. This CDR3 region has 14 residues. The CDR3, as DNA: TGTGCCAGCAGAACAGGGACCTATAATTCACCCCTCCACTTT. Its translation: CASRTGTYNSPLHF.

The J gene is TRBJ1-6, the V gene TRBV7-8; no clear D gene. Trimming pared 5 bases from V and 5 bases from J, leaving 13 bases between. Germline loops: CDR1 SGHVS, CDR2 FQNEAQ. The CDR3 totals 15 residues. In DNA, the CDR3 is TGTGCCAGCAGCCCGATTCGAGGGAATAATTCACCCCTCCACTTT. Encoded protein: CASSPIRGNNSPLHF.

This clone was counted between two and nine times. The chain has TRBV7-9 and TRBJ1-5; 11 positions match TRBD1. The germline V gene has CDR1 SEHNR and CDR2 FQNEAQ (reference sequence). The CDR3 has 16 amino acids. After removal of 5 bases from V and 5 bases from J, the junction contained 8 bases not matched to a gene. The CDR3 nucleotides are TGTGCCAGCAGCCAAGGGACAGGGGGTTTCTATCAGCCCCAGCATTTT. It yields the protein CASSQGTGGFYQPQHF.

This chain connects TRBV4-1 to TRBJ1-5; 9 positions agree with TRBD1. CDR1 is MGHRA and CDR2 is YSYEKL in the germline V gene. The V segment lost 6 bases and the J segment 3 bases; nucleotides outside the gene matches: 6. The CDR3 is made up of 15 amino acids. The CDR3 is CASSNGQGFNQPQHF. The CDR3 DNA reads as TGCGCCAGCAGTAACGGACAGGGGTTCAATCAGCCCCAGCATTTT.